These T cell receptor beta chains were read from a single sample in a study of identical twins. TCRdb ran MiXCR on the 5' RACE reads and lists one entry per CDR3 protein. The profile covers 280,000 or so distinct CDR3 sequences, with roughly 8.6% appearing a single time and over 2% taken by the ten largest. A further study also used this sample, focusing on yellow fever vaccine responses in identical twins.

Input material: memory (CD45RO+) T cells sorted from blood. These TCRs come from a young woman in good health. Each CDR3 is given with its conserved first and last residue. Fields, in order: CDR3 protein, CDR3 DNA, D gene, clone size, V gene, J gene. The D gene is left open where the match is weak. The listing skips clone size in some rows; elsewhere it reads once, few, many or a size class.

CASSPTTGLTNEKLFF	TGTGCCAGCAGCCCTACGACAGGTCTGACTAATGAAAAACTGTTTTTT	.	few	TRBV7-6	TRBJ1-4
CSARSGRGTTDTQYF	TGCAGTGCCCGTAGCGGGCGGGGGACCACAGATACGCAGTATTTT	TRBD2	many	TRBV20-1	TRBJ2-3
CSASHSNQPQHF	TGCAGTGCTAGCCATAGCAATCAGCCCCAGCATTTT	.	few	TRBV20-1	TRBJ1-5
CASSVYLRSTDTQYF	TGTGCCAGCAGTGTGTACCTAAGAAGCACAGATACGCAGTATTTT	.	few	TRBV2	TRBJ2-3
CASSYSRGGDTQYF	TGTGCCAGCAGTTACTCCAGGGGAGGAGATACGCAGTATTTT	.	.	TRBV6-5	TRBJ2-3
CSATLVRDNEQFF	TGCAGTGCTACCTTAGTGCGGGACAATGAGCAGTTCTTC	.	.	TRBV20-1	TRBJ2-1
CATGRSGSYYEQYF	TGTGCCACGGGCCGGAGCGGGAGCTACTACGAGCAGTACTTC	TRBD2	.	TRBV10-3	TRBJ2-7
CASTTAGTLSTANYGYTF	TGTGCCAGCACTACCGCCGGGACCTTAAGTACCGCTAACTATGGCTACACCTTC	.	many	TRBV12-3/TRBV12-4	TRBJ1-2
CASSPTGGGQETQYF	TGTGCCAGCAGTCCGACAGGGGGCGGCCAAGAGACCCAGTACTTC	TRBD1	few	TRBV27	TRBJ2-5
CASSESPGRNEQFF	TGTGCCAGCAGTGAATCGCCAGGGAGGAATGAGCAGTTCTTC	.	.	TRBV2	TRBJ2-1
CAITSPGANVLTF	TGTGCCATCACTAGCCCTGGGGCCAACGTCCTGACTTTC	.	few	TRBV6-1	TRBJ2-6
CASSFGQGTDTQYF	TGCGCCAGCAGCTTTGGACAGGGGACGGATACGCAGTATTTT	TRBD1	many	TRBV5-1	TRBJ2-3
CAIRPGTGADYGYTF	TGTGCCATCAGACCCGGGACAGGGGCGGACTATGGCTACACCTTC	TRBD1	.	TRBV10-3	TRBJ1-2
CASSSTGAQATEALF	TGCGCCAGCAGTTCTACAGGGGCCCAGGCCACTGAAGCTCTCTTT	TRBD1	.	TRBV23-1	TRBJ1-1
CASSYQRTGGGYGYTF	TGTGCCAGCAGTTACCAGAGGACAGGGGGAGGGTATGGCTACACCTTC	TRBD1	many	TRBV6-5	TRBJ1-2
CASGLGTGTSGVGELFF	TGTGCTAGTGGTTTGGGTACCGGGACTAGCGGGGTCGGGGAGCTGTTTTTT	TRBD2	many	TRBV12-5	TRBJ2-2
CASSFDRGRWVSADTQYF	TGTGCCAGCAGCTTCGACCGTGGGCGCTGGGTCAGCGCAGATACGCAGTATTTT	.	.	TRBV11-1	TRBJ2-3
CASSLTGLGDTQYF	TGCGCCAGCAGCCTTACAGGGTTGGGAGATACGCAGTATTTT	.	many	TRBV5-1	TRBJ2-3
CSAREGRVDTGELFF	TGCAGTGCTAGGGAGGGTAGGGTCGACACCGGGGAGCTGTTTTTT	.	many	TRBV20-1	TRBJ2-2
CASSPGTGGTEAFF	TGTGCCAGCAGCCCCGGGACAGGGGGCACTGAAGCTTTCTTT	TRBD1	many	TRBV11-2	TRBJ1-1
CASPRGRGGGYTF	TGTGCCAGCCCGCGCGGAAGGGGGGGTGGCTACACCTTC	.	many	TRBV25-1	TRBJ1-2
CASSGMWGGQFF	TGTGCCAGCAGTGGGATGTGGGGGGGGCAGTTCTTC	TRBD2	.	TRBV28	TRBJ2-1
CASSLEGTANNEQFF	TGCGCCAGCAGCTTGGAAGGGACAGCGAACAATGAGCAGTTCTTC	TRBD1	many	TRBV5-1	TRBJ2-1
CSASRDTTNTEAFF	TGCAGTGCTTCTCGGGACACGACGAACACTGAAGCTTTCTTT	.	many	TRBV20-1	TRBJ1-1
CSAPTSGSYNEQFF	TGCAGTGCCCCGACTAGCGGCTCATACAATGAGCAGTTCTTC	TRBD2	many	TRBV20-1	TRBJ2-1
CSASGQGASPLHF	TGCAGTGCTAGCGGACAGGGGGCTTCACCCCTCCACTTT	TRBD1	many	TRBV20-1	TRBJ1-6
CASSLVSGRSTDTQYF	TGTGCCAGCAGTTTAGTGTCGGGAAGGAGCACAGATACGCAGTATTTT	.	.	TRBV12-3/TRBV12-4	TRBJ2-3
CASSPGTLGTEAFF	TGTGCCAGCAGCCCCGGGACCTTGGGAACTGAAGCTTTCTTT	.	many	TRBV11-2	TRBJ1-1
CASGPTATQYF	TGTGCCAGCGGACCTACGGCTACGCAGTATTTT	.	.	TRBV6-5	TRBJ2-3
CASSQVVRANSYNEQFF	TGCGCCAGCAGCCAAGTAGTCAGGGCGAACTCCTACAATGAGCAGTTCTTC	.	many	TRBV4-1	TRBJ2-1
CASSTAVNQPQHF	TGTGCCAGTAGTACGGCAGTCAATCAGCCCCAGCATTTT	.	few	TRBV19	TRBJ1-5
CASRPRTSGTGELFF	TGTGCCAGCAGGCCCAGGACTAGCGGAACTGGGGAGCTGTTTTTT	TRBD2	.	TRBV6-1	TRBJ2-2
CASSSLVQGGGYTF	TGCGCCAGCAGCTCCCTGGTACAGGGCGGCGGCTACACCTTC	.	few	TRBV5-1	TRBJ1-2
CASSLRQPYEQYF	TGTGCCAGCAGTTTACGGCAGCCCTACGAGCAGTACTTC	.	many	TRBV28	TRBJ2-7
CASLPGTSDEQFF	TGTGCCAGCTTACCCGGGACTAGCGATGAGCAGTTCTTC	TRBD2	.	TRBV10-3	TRBJ2-1
CASRFVNEQFF	TGTGCCAGCAGGTTTGTCAATGAGCAGTTCTTC	.	few	TRBV6-5	TRBJ2-1
CASSFLRNTGELFF	TGTGCCAGCAGTTTCCTACGGAACACCGGGGAGCTGTTTTTT	.	many	TRBV5-5	TRBJ2-2